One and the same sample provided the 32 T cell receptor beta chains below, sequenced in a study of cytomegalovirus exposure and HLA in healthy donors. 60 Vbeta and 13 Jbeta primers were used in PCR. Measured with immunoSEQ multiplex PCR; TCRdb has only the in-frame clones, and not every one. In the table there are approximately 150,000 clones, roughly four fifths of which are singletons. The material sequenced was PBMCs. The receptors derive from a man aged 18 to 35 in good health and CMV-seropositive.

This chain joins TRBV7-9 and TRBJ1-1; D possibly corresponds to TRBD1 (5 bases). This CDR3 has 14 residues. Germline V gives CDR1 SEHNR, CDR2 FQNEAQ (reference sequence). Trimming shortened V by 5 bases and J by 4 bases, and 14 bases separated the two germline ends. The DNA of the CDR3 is TGTGCCAGCAGCCTCCGGGACTTTGGCACTGAAGCTTTCTTT. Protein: CASSLRDFGTEAFF.

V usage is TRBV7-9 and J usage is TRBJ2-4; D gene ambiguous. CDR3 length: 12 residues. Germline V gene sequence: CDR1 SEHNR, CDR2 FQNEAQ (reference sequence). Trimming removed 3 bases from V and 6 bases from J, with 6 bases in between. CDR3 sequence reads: CASSFSGNIQYF. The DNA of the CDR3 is TGTGCCAGCAGCTTTTCAGGAAACATTCAGTACTTC.

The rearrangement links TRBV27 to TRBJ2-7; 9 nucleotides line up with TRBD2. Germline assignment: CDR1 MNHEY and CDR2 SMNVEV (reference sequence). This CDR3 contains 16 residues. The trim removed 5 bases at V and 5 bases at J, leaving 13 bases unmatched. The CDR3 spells CASSPGLTSGINEQYF. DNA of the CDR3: TGTGCCAGCAGTCCTGGACTGACTAGCGGTATAAACGAGCAGTACTTC.

The CDR3 DNA follows: TGTGCCAGCAGCCCCGACCCGAGGTTTCAGTTCTTC. It translates to CASSPDPRFQFF. This chain joins TRBV7-9 and TRBJ2-1; no clear D. Germline V gene data show CDR1 as SEHNR and CDR2 as FQNEAQ (reference sequence). V lost 5 bases and J lost 13, with 15 bases in between. This CDR3 region has 12 residues.

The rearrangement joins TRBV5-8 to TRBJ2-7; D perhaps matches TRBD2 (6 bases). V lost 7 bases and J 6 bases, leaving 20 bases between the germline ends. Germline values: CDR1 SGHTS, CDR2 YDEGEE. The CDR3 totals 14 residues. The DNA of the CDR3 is TGTGCCAGCCGAAAAAAGGGACTCTCTTCCGAGCAGTACTTC. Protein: CASRKKGLSSEQYF.

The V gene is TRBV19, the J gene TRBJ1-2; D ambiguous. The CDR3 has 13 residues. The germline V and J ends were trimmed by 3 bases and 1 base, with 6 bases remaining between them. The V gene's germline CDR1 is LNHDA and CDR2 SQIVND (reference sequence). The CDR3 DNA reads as TGTGCCAGTAGTATCCGTTATAACTATGGCTACACCTTC. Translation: CASSIRYNYGYTF. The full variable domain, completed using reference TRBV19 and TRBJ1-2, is DGGITQSPKYLFRKEGQNVTLSCEQNLNHDAMYWYRQDPGQGLRLIYYSQIVNDFQKGDIAEGYSVSREKKESFPLTVTSAQKNPTAFYLCASSIRYNYGYTFGSGTRLTVV.

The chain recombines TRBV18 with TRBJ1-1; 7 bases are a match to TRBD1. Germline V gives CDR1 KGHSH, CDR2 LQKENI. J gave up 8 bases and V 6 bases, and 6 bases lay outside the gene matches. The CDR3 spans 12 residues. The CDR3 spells CASSRDSLEAFF. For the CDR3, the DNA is TGTGCCAGCTCCCGGGACAGCTTGGAAGCTTTCTTT.

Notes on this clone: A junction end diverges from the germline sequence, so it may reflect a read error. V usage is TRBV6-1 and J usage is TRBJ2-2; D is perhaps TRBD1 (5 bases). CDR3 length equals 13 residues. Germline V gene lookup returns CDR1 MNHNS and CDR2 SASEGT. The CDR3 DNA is TGTGCCAGCAGTGAAGTTTTTTCGACAGCTCAACTTTTT. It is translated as CASSEVFSTAQLF.

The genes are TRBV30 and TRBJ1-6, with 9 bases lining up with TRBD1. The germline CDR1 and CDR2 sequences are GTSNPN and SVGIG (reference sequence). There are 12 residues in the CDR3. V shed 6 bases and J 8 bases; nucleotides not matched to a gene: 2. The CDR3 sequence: CACGDRDSPLHF. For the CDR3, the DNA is TGTGCCTGCGGGGACAGGGATTCACCCCTCCACTTT.

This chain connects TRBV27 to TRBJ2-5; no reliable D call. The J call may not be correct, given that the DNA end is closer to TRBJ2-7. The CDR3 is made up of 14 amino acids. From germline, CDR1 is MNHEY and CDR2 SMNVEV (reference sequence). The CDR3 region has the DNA TGTGCCAGCAGTTTATCCGTGTCCAATCACGAGCAGTACTTC. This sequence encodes CASSLSVSNHEQYF.

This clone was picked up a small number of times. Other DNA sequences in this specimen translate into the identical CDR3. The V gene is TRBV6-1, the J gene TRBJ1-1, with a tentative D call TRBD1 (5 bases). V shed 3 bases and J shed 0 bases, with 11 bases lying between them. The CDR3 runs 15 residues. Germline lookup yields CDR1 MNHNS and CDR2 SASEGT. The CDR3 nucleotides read TGTGCCAGCAGTGACGCAGACAGCCTGAACACTGAAGCTTTCTTT. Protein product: CASSDADSLNTEAFF.

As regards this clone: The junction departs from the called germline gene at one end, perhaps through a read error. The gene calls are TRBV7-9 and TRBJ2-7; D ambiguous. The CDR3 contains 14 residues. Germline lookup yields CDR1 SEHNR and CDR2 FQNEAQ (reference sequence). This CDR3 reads CASSLTLDSSEQYF. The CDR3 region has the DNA TGTGCCAGCAGCTTAACCCTCGACTCCTCCGAGCAGTACTTC.

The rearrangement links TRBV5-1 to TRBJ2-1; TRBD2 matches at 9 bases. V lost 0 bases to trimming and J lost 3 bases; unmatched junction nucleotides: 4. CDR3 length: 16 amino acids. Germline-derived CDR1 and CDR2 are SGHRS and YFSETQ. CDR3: CASSLGISGSYNEQFF. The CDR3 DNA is TGCGCCAGCAGCTTGGGTATTAGCGGGAGCTACAATGAGCAGTTCTTC.

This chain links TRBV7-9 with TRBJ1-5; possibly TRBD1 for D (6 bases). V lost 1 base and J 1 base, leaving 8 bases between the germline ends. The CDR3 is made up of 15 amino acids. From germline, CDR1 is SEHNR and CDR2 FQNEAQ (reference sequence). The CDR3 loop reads CASSLGTGSNQPQHF. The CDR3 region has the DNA TGTGCCAGCAGCTTAGGCACAGGGAGCAATCAGCCCCAGCATTTT.

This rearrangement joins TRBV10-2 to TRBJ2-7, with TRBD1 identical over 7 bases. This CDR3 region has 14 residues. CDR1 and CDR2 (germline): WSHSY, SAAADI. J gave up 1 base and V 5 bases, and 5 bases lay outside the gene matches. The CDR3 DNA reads TGCGCCAGCAGTCTTGGACAGGCTTCCTACGAGCAGTACTTC. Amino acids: CASSLGQASYEQYF.

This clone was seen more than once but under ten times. The CDR3 DNA reads as TGTGCCAGCAGCCGAACGACAGGGGGCACGGGTACGCAGTATTTT. Its protein is CASSRTTGGTGTQYF. The J gene is TRBJ2-3, the V gene TRBV7-6; TRBD1 agrees at 10 bases. This CDR3 region has 15 residues. CDR1 is SGHVS, CDR2 FNYEAQ, per germline. The V gene end was trimmed by 5 bases and the J gene end by 8 bases; junction bases not matched to a gene: 10.

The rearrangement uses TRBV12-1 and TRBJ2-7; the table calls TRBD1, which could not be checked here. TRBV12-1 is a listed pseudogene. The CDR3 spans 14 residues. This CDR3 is CASSNRTRSYEQYF. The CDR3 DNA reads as TGTGCCAGCAGCAACCGGACACGGTCCTACGAGCAGTACTTC.

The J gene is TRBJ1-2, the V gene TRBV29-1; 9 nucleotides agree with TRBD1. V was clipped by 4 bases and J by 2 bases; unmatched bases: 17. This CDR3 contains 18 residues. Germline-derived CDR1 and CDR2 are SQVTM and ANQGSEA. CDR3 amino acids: CSVVGPNRDRERNYGYTF. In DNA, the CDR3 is TGCAGCGTTGTGGGACCTAATAGGGACAGGGAACGGAACTATGGCTACACCTTC.

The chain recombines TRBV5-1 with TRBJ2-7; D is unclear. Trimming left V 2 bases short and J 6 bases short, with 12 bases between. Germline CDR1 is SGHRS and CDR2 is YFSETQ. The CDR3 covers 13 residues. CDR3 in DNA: TGCGCCAGCAGCTTTTCGTCCACCGGCGAGCAGTACTTC. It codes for CASSFSSTGEQYF.

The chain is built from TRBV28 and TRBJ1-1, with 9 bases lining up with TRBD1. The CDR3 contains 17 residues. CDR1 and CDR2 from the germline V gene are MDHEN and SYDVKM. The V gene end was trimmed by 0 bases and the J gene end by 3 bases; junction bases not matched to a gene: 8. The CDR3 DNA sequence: TGTGCCAGCAGTTTATGGGACAGGGGTCGGGGGTACACTGAAGCTTTCTTT. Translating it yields CASSLWDRGRGYTEAFF.

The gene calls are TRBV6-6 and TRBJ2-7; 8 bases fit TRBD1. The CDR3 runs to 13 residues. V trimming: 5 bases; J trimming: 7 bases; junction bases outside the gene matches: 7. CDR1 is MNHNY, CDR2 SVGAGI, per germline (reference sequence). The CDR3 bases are TGTGCCAGCAGTCCCAGACAGGGGTTGGAGCAGTACTTC. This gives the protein CASSPRQGLEQYF.

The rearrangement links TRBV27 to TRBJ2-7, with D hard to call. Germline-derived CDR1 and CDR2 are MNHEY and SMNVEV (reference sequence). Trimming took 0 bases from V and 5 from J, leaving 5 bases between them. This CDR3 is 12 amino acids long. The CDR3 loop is CASSLSGNEQYF. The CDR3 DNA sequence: TGTGCCAGCAGTTTATCGGGCAACGAGCAGTACTTC.

The CDR3 DNA reads as TGTGCCAGCAGCCTACCTGTACAGGGATTAAAACTGTTTTTT. Translating gives CASSLPVQGLKLFF. J is TRBJ1-4 and V is TRBV28; tentatively, D is TRBD1 (6 bases). Trimming took off 6 bases at V and 10 bases at J, with 18 bases between the two ends. The CDR3 spans 14 residues. Per germline, CDR1 MDHEN and CDR2 SYDVKM.

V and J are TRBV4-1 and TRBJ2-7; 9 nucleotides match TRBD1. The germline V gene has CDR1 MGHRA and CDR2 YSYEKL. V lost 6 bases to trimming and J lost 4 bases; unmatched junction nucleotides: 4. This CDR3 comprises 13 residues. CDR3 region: CASRLGTGYEQYF. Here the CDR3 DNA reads TGCGCCAGCAGACTAGGGACAGGGTACGAGCAGTACTTC.

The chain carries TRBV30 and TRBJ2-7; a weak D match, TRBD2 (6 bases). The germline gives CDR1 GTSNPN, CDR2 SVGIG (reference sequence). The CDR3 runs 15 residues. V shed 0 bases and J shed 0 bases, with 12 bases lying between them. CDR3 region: CAWSVGGTLSYEQYF. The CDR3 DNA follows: TGTGCCTGGAGTGTGGGAGGCACCCTCTCCTACGAGCAGTACTTC.

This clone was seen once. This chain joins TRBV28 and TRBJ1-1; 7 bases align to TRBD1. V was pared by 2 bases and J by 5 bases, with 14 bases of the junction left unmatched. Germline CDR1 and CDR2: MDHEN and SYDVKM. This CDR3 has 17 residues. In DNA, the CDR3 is TGTGCCAGCAGTTTAGTTCGAGAGGGGGCGAGGAAGACTGAAGCTTTCTTT. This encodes CASSLVREGARKTEAFF.

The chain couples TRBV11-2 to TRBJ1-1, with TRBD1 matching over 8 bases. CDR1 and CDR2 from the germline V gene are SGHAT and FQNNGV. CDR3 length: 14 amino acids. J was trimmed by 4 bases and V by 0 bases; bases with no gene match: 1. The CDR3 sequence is CASSLETGVTEAFF. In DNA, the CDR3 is TGTGCCAGCAGCTTAGAGACAGGGGTCACTGAAGCTTTCTTT.

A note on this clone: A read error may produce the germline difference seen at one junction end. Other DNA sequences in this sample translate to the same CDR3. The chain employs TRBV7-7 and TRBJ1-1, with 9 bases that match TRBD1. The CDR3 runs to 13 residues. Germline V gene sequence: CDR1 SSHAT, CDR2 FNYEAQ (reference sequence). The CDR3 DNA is TGTGCTAGCAGCTTAGGGACAGGGACTGAGGCTTTCTTT. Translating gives CASSLGTGTEAFF.

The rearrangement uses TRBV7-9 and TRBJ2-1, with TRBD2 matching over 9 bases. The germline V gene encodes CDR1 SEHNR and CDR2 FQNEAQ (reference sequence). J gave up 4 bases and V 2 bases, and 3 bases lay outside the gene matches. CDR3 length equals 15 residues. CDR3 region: CASSLISGRYNEQFF. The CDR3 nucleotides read TGTGCCAGCAGCTTAATTAGCGGGAGATACAATGAGCAGTTCTTC.

The CDR3 DNA is TGTGCCAGCATTCCGGACAGCTCTGGAAACACCATATATTTT. This translates into CASIPDSSGNTIYF. The chain recombines TRBV6-1 with TRBJ1-3; D perhaps matches TRBD1 (6 bases). CDR3 length: 14 residues. V gave up 7 bases and J gave up 0 bases, with 10 bases separating them. Germline CDR1 is MNHNS and CDR2 is SASEGT.

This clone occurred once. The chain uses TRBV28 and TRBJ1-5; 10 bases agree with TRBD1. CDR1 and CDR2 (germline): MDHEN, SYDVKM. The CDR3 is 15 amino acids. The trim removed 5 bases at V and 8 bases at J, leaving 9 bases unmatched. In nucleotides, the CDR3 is TGTGCCAGCAGTCGCCCCGGGACAGGGGACGAGCCCCAGCATTTT. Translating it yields CASSRPGTGDEPQHF.

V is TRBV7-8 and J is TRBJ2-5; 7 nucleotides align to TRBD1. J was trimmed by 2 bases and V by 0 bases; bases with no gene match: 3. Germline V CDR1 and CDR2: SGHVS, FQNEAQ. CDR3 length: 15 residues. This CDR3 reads CASSLARQGQETQYF. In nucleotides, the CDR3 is TGTGCCAGCAGCTTAGCCCGACAGGGACAAGAGACCCAGTACTTC.